Below, 16 T cell receptor beta chains from the same sample are listed, as sequenced in a study of molecular identifiers for immune sequencing clone quantification. TCRdb reanalysed the PCR reads using MiXCR and keeps one entry per CDR3 protein. This sample has about 510,000 distinct CDR3 sequences, with about 25% found just once. Sequencing input: naive CD8+ T cells from blood, with Jurkat cell RNA spiked in. As to subset: FACS-sorted CD8+CD4-CCR7+CD45RA+ naive T cells. All receptors come from a human donor in good health. Some libraries in this study had Jurkat cell RNA spiked in.

As concerns this clonotype: Given a much more abundant clone one base away, this may be a read error. V gene TRBV2 combines with J gene TRBJ2-7, with D possibly matching TRBD1 (6 bases). Trimming stripped 6 bases from V and 3 bases from J, with 12 bases between. The CDR3 is made up of 13 amino acids. The germline CDR1 and CDR2 sequences are SNHLY and FYNNEI. CDR3 sequence (DNA): TGTGCCAGCAGCAGGATAGGGGGCTACGAGCAGTACTTC. This gives the protein CASSRIGGYEQYF.

The chain joins TRBV6-1 to TRBJ2-1, with D hard to call. Germline CDR1 reads MNHNS; CDR2 reads SASEGT. V was cut by 6 bases and J by 8 bases, with 14 bases left in between. The CDR3 is 13 amino acids. CDR3 sequence reads: CASSPPVGDEQFF. DNA for the CDR3: TGTGCCAGCAGCCCTCCTGTGGGCGATGAGCAGTTCTTC.

This clonotype has only a few counts. The chain has TRBV9 and TRBJ2-1; 12 bases align to TRBD1. J gave up 8 bases and V 4 bases, and 7 bases lay outside the gene matches. Looked up from germline, CDR1 is SGDLS and CDR2 is YYNGEE. The CDR3 loop spans 15 amino acids. The CDR3 loop is CASSPGTGGGDEQFF. CDR3 DNA: TGTGCCAGCAGCCCCGGGACAGGGGGCGGGGATGAGCAGTTCTTC. The variable domain in full, with the rest retrieved from reference TRBV9 and TRBJ2-1, is DSGVTQTPKHLITATGQRVTLRCSPRSGDLSVYWYQQSLDQGLQFLIQYYNGEERAKGNILERFSAQQFPDLHSELNLSSLELGDSALYFCASSPGTGGGDEQFFGPGTRLTVL.

This clonotype was counted ten times or more. This chain joins TRBV30 and TRBJ2-1; no definite D call. Trimming cost V 4 bases and J 8 bases, with 9 bases left between them. The CDR3 is 11 residues long. Germline CDR1 reads GTSNPN; CDR2 reads SVGIG (reference sequence). CDR3 nucleotides: TGTGCCTGGATGATCGGCCATGAGCAGTTCTTC. This translates into CAWMIGHEQFF.

This clonotype showed up just a few times. The chain combines TRBV27 with TRBJ2-7; D is unresolved. The CDR3 totals 14 residues. V shed 0 bases and J shed 0 bases, with 6 bases lying between them. The germline V gene has CDR1 MNHEY and CDR2 SMNVEV (reference sequence). The CDR3 region has the DNA TGTGCCAGCAGTTTATCCCGGAGCTCCTACGAGCAGTACTTC. Amino acid sequence: CASSLSRSSYEQYF.

This clonotype turned up a few times. The chain couples TRBV28 to TRBJ2-7; 7 bases map to TRBD1. There are 15 residues in the CDR3. Germline V lookup: CDR1 MDHEN, CDR2 SYDVKM. With 3 bases clipped from V and 3 bases from J, the junction kept 8 bases outside the gene matches. The CDR3 DNA reads as TGTGCCAGCAGTTTCATAGTGACAGGGAACTACGAGCAGTACTTC. Protein sequence: CASSFIVTGNYEQYF.

Comments on this clonotype: A much larger clonotype is one base distant, so this may be a read error. The rearrangement uses TRBV4-1 and TRBJ2-3, with D perhaps being TRBD1 or TRBD2 (5 bases each). Germline V gene sequence: CDR1 MGHRA, CDR2 YSYEKL. With 2 bases removed from V and 5 bases from J, the gap between germline ends came to 17 bases. The CDR3 spans 16 residues. CDR3 protein: CASSQQGTLQGDTQYF. DNA for the CDR3: TGCGCCAGCAGCCAACAAGGGACCCTGCAAGGAGATACGCAGTATTTT.

The chain joins TRBV4-3 to TRBJ2-7, with TRBD1 matching over 10 bases. Germline lookup yields CDR1 LGHNA and CDR2 YSLEER. The CDR3 has 15 residues. Losses at the gene ends were 3 bases for V and 2 bases for J; bases not matched to a gene: 4. CDR3 residues: CASSQGTGVAYEQYF. In nucleotides, the CDR3 is TGCGCCAGCAGCCAGGGGACAGGGGTAGCCTACGAGCAGTACTTC.

The chain links TRBV6-5 to TRBJ1-2; D might be TRBD1 (6 bases). V dropped 2 bases and J dropped 9 bases, with 13 bases sitting between them. This CDR3 spans 13 amino acids. CDR1 is MNHEY and CDR2 is SVGAGI in the germline V gene. In DNA, the CDR3 is TGTGCCAGCAGTTACATTTCAGGGGAGCGCTACACCTTC. Translation gives CASSYISGERYTF.

This clonotype was counted only a few times. This chain joins TRBV6-5 and TRBJ1-4; no clear D gene. This CDR3 region has 14 residues. The germline V gene has CDR1 MNHEY and CDR2 SVGAGI. Trimming took 5 bases from V and 6 from J, leaving 13 bases between them. The CDR3 loop is CASSPESRDEKLFF. The CDR3 bases are TGTGCCAGCAGTCCCGAAAGTCGCGATGAAAAACTGTTTTTT.

The CDR3 region has the DNA TGTGCCAGCAGTTACGCGGGCGGAGAAAAACTGTTTTTT. It encodes CASSYAGGEKLFF. The chain links TRBV6-2 or TRBV6-3 to TRBJ1-4; no definite D call. Trimming pared 2 bases from V and 8 bases from J, leaving 9 bases between. Germline CDR1 MNHEY, CDR2 SVGEGT. This CDR3 spans 13 amino acids.

This rearrangement joins TRBV10-3 to TRBJ2-6, with a tentative D call TRBD1 (5 bases). The germline V and J ends were trimmed by 6 bases and 0 bases, with 18 bases remaining between them. Germline CDR1 and CDR2: ENHRY and SYGVKD. This CDR3 has 18 residues. The CDR3: CAISSDRLNYSGANVLTF. The DNA for the CDR3 is TGTGCCATCAGCTCTGACAGACTTAACTACTCTGGGGCCAACGTCCTGACTTTC.

This clonotype was observed many times. V usage is TRBV12-3 or TRBV12-4 and J usage is TRBJ1-4; TRBD1 is a possible D gene (5 bases). This CDR3 is 12 amino acids long. Trimming took 6 bases from V and 8 from J, leaving 10 bases between them. DNA of the CDR3: TGTGCCAGCAGGCAGGGAGGGGAAAAACTGTTTTTT. Encoded protein: CASRQGGEKLFF.

Comment on this clonotype: A single base separates this from a much larger clone, so it may be a read error. The rearrangement joins TRBV4-3 to TRBJ1-1; no reliable D call. Looked up from germline, CDR1 is LGHNA and CDR2 is YSLEER. The CDR3 is 15 residues long. CDR3 DNA: TGCGCCAGCAGCCAAGGACGGTTCATGAACACTGAAGCTGTCTTT. This translates into CASSQGRFMNTEAVF.

This clonotype was seen more than once but under ten times. CDR3 DNA sequence: TGCGCCAGCAGCTCAGTCGACGAGCAGTACTTC. It yields the protein CASSSVDEQYF. This chain joins TRBV5-1 and TRBJ2-7; D remains ambiguous. Germline V gives CDR1 SGHRS, CDR2 YFSETQ. This CDR3 has 11 residues. The ends were cut back, 3 bases at V and 5 bases at J, with 6 bases in the middle.

The sample holds a few counts of this clonotype. CDR3 DNA: TGTGCCAGCAGCTACCGGGGGGAAGAGCCCGGGGAGCTGTTTTTT. Translating it yields CASSYRGEEPGELFF. The chain couples TRBV5-4 to TRBJ2-2; 7 positions match TRBD2. V trimming: 3 bases; J trimming: 6 bases; junction bases outside the gene matches: 8. Germline loops: CDR1 SGHNT, CDR2 YYREEE (reference sequence). The CDR3 sequence is 15 residues long.